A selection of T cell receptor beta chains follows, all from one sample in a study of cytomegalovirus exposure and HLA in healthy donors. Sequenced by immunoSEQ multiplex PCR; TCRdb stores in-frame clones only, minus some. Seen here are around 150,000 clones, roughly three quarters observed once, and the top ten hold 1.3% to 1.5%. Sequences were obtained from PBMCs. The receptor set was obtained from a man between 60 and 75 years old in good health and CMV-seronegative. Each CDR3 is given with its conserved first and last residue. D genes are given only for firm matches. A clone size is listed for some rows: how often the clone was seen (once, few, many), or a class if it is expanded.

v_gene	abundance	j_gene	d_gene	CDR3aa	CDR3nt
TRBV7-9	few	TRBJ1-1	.	CSSSLAHRNTEAFF	TGTTCCAGCAGCTTAGCCCACAGGAACACTGAAGCTTTCTTT
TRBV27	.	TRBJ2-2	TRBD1	CASSSGGRSGELFF	TGTGCCAGCAGTTCAGGGGGCCGGTCCGGGGAGCTGTTTTTT
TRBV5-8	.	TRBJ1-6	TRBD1	CASSFHRGADSPLHF	TGTGCCAGCAGCTTCCACAGGGGGGCGGATTCACCCCTCCACTTT
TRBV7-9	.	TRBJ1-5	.	CSSTQTDHQPQHF	TGTTCCAGCACCCAGACAGACCATCAGCCCCAGCATTTT
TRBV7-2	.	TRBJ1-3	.	CASSPTNSGNTIYF	TGTGCCAGCAGCCCGACAAACTCTGGAAACACCATATATTTT
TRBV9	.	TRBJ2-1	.	CASSVVSGRYNEQFF	TGTGCCAGCAGCGTAGTAAGCGGGCGGTACAATGAGCAGTTCTTC
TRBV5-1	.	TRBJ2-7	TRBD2	CASSLAAGTAGGYEQYF	TGCGCCAGCAGCTTGGCCGCAGGTACCGCGGGGGGCTACGAGCAGTACTTC
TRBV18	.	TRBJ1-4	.	CASSPPSTNEKLFF	TGTGCCAGCTCACCCCCATCAACTAATGAAAAACTGTTTTTT
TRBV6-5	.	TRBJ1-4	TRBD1	CASRRDRVEEKLFF	TGTGCCAGCAGGCGGGACAGGGTGGAGGAAAAACTGTTTTTT
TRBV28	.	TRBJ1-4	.	CASSFSGHTNEKLFF	TGTGCCAGCAGTTTCTCCGGACATACTAATGAAAAACTGTTTTTT
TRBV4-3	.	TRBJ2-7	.	CASSQSPSSYEQYF	TGCGCCAGCAGCCAATCACCGAGCTCCTACGAGCAGTACTTC
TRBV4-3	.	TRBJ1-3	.	CASSLIQAGISGNTIYF	TGCGCCAGCAGCCTAATTCAGGCCGGGATCTCTGGAAACACCATATATTTT
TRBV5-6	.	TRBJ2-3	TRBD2	CASSAWGLAGEVTDTQYF	TGTGCCAGCAGCGCGTGGGGACTAGCGGGAGAGGTGACAGATACGCAGTATTTT
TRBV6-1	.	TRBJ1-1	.	CASRGREGNTEAFF	TGTGCCAGCAGAGGAAGGGAGGGGAACACTGAAGCTTTCTTT
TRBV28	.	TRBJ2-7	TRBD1	CASSFPAGGYEQYF	TGTGCCAGCAGTTTCCCCGCAGGGGGCTACGAGCAGTACTTC
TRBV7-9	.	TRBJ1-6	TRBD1	CASSSRDSYNSPLHF	TGTGCCAGCAGCTCACGGGACAGCTATAATTCACCCCTCCACTTT
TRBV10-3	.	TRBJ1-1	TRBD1	CAINPGTGNTEAFF	TGTGCCATCAACCCCGGGACAGGGAACACTGAAGCTTTCTTT
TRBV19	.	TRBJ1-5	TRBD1	CASSIQGGEQPQHF	TGTGCCAGTAGTATCCAAGGGGGCGAGCAGCCCCAGCATTTT
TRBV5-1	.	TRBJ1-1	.	CASSSLQGKEAEAFF	TGCGCCAGCAGCTCGTTACAGGGAAAGGAGGCTGAAGCTTTCTTT
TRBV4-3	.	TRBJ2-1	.	CASSQDQGRDEQFF	TGCGCCAGCAGCCAAGATCAGGGGAGGGATGAGCAGTTCTTC
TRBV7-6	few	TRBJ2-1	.	CASSLVMRNEQFF	TGTGCCAGCAGCTTAGTGATGAGGAATGAGCAGTTCTTC
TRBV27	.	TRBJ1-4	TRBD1	CASSSLLGQVNEKLFF	TGTGCCAGCAGTTCCCTCCTGGGACAGGTTAATGAAAAACTGTTTTTT